Presented here are 30 T cell receptor beta chains from one specimen sequenced in a study of identical twins. TCRdb recomputed calls from the 5' RACE reads with MiXCR, one row per CDR3 protein. The sample records approximately 210,000 distinct CDR3 sequences, roughly 7.1% being singletons. These data were also reused for a study on T cells expressing NK-cell markers.

The sequencing input was CD8+ T cells sorted from blood. These receptors were obtained from a woman between 18 and 29 years old in good health.

This chain uses TRBV3-1 with TRBJ2-2; no definite D call. The germline V gene has CDR1 LGHDT and CDR2 YNNKEL (reference sequence). This CDR3 is built from 11 residues. V was pared by 1 base and J by 6 bases, with 0 bases between. DNA for the CDR3: TGTGCCAGCAGCCAAGCCGGGGAGCTGTTTTTT. This codes for CASSQAGELFF. The full variable domain, with the rest looked up from reference TRBV3-1 and TRBJ2-2, is DTAVSQTPKYLVTQMGNDKSIKCEQNLGHDTMYWYKQDSKKFLKIMFSYNNKELIINETVPNRFSPKSPDKAHLNLHINSLELGDSAVYFCASSQAGELFFGEGSRLTVL.

In its sample, this clonotype was seen a few times. V gene TRBV14 combines with J gene TRBJ2-5; D tentatively reads TRBD1 or TRBD2 (5 bases each). Germline assignment: CDR1 SGHDN and CDR2 FVKESK. V lost 4 bases and J 2 bases, leaving 14 bases between the germline ends. The CDR3 runs 15 residues. The DNA of the CDR3 is TGTGCCAGCAGCCTCCCGGGGCCGGTACAAGAGACCCAGTACTTC. Amino acids: CASSLPGPVQETQYF.

J is TRBJ2-7 and V is TRBV6-1; TRBD1 matches at 10 bases. Germline values: CDR1 MNHNS, CDR2 SASEGT. The CDR3 has 15 residues. The V gene end was trimmed by 2 bases and the J gene end by 2 bases; junction bases not matched to a gene: 3. The CDR3 protein is CASSEWGTGAYEQYF. In DNA, the CDR3 is TGTGCCAGCAGTGAATGGGGGACAGGGGCCTACGAGCAGTACTTC.

The chain carries TRBV29-1 and TRBJ2-7; no clear D gene. V was cut by 7 bases and J by 1 base, with 14 bases left in between. Germline V gene lookup returns CDR1 SQVTM and CDR2 ANQGSEA. The CDR3 runs to 13 residues. The CDR3 DNA follows: TGCAGCGCAGTGACGGGTCTTTCCTACGAGCAGTACTTC. It encodes CSAVTGLSYEQYF.

The J gene is TRBJ2-7, the V gene TRBV7-9; possibly TRBD1 for D (5 bases). V shed 2 bases and J shed 0 bases, with 8 bases lying between them. The CDR3 loop spans 14 amino acids. From germline, CDR1 is SEHNR and CDR2 FQNEAQ (reference sequence). CDR3 protein: CASSLTGASYEQYF. In DNA, the CDR3 is TGTGCCAGCAGCTTAACTGGGGCCTCCTACGAGCAGTACTTC. Supplemented by reference TRBV7-9 and TRBJ2-7, the full variable domain reads DTGVSQNPRHKITKRGQNVTFRCDPISEHNRLYWYRQTLGQGPEFLTYFQNEAQLEKSRLLSDRFSAERPKGSFSTLEIQRTEQGDSAMYLCASSLTGASYEQYFGPGTRLTVT.

This clonotype was observed a few times. Written as DNA, the CDR3 is TGTGCCAGCAGCCCAGTCTACGAGCAGTACTTC. Protein product: CASSPVYEQYF. The V call is TRBV7-2, the J call TRBJ2-7, with D hard to call. Trimming cost V 5 bases and J 3 bases, with 5 bases left between them. The CDR3 sequence is 11 residues long. Germline V gene data show CDR1 as SGHTA and CDR2 as FQGNSA.

This clonotype showed up just a few times. The chain is built from TRBV7-3 and TRBJ2-1; TRBD2 is a possible D gene (5 bases). Trimming stripped 1 base from V and 9 bases from J, with 10 bases between. The germline gives CDR1 SGHTA, CDR2 FQGTGA. This CDR3 is 13 amino acids long. The CDR3 sequence is CASSLSLATEQFF. Written as DNA, the CDR3 is TGTGCCAGCAGCTTAAGTCTAGCTACTGAGCAGTTCTTC.

This clonotype was counted ten times or more. The CDR3 nucleotides read TGTGCCTGGAGTGTAGGGCAGGAAACCGGGGAGCTGTTTTTT. This gives the protein CAWSVGQETGELFF. This chain links TRBV30 with TRBJ2-2; D not resolved. This CDR3 comprises 14 residues. Germline values: CDR1 GTSNPN, CDR2 SVGIG (reference sequence). Trimming removed 0 bases from V and 5 bases from J, with 10 bases in between.

This clonotype was counted many times. V is TRBV5-1 and J is TRBJ2-1; D unresolved. The germline V and J ends were trimmed by 1 base and 5 bases, with 13 bases remaining between them. Germline values: CDR1 SGHRS, CDR2 YFSETQ. The CDR3 extends over 15 amino acids. CDR3 residues: CASSLPHRVDNEQFF. CDR3 sequence (DNA): TGCGCCAGCAGCTTGCCCCATAGAGTGGACAATGAGCAGTTCTTC. The complete variable domain, with remaining parts taken from reference TRBV5-1 and TRBJ2-1, reads KAGVTQTPRYLIKTRGQQVTLSCSPISGHRSVSWYQQTPGQGLQFLFEYFSETQRNKGNFPGRFSGRQFSNSRSEMNVSTLELGDSALYLCASSLPHRVDNEQFFGPGTRLTVL.

This clonotype was counted between two and nine times. This CDR3 is CASSSKLGLLTGELFF. DNA of the CDR3: TGTGCCAGCAGCTCGAAATTGGGACTCCTTACCGGGGAGCTGTTTTTT. The V call is TRBV7-9, the J call TRBJ2-2, with D possibly being TRBD2 (6 bases). Per germline, CDR1 SEHNR and CDR2 FQNEAQ (reference sequence). V was shortened by 4 bases and J by 5 bases, with 17 bases between the two germline ends. There are 16 residues in the CDR3.

This chain joins TRBV3-1 and TRBJ2-2; D call uncertain. There are 16 residues in the CDR3. Per germline, CDR1 LGHDT and CDR2 YNNKEL (reference sequence). V lost 1 base to trimming and J lost 0 bases, with 9 bases between them. The CDR3 spells CASSQVSGPNTGELFF. The CDR3, as DNA: TGTGCCAGCAGCCAAGTGTCGGGTCCGAACACCGGGGAGCTGTTTTTT.

The genes are TRBV2 and TRBJ1-6, with 7 bases aligning to TRBD1. Germline V gene lookup returns CDR1 SNHLY and CDR2 FYNNEI. This CDR3 comprises 16 residues. The J segment lost 5 bases and the V segment lost 5 bases, leaving 9 bases of the junction unmatched. The CDR3 nucleotides read TGTGCCAGCAGTTTCGACAGGGAGGACCATAATTCACCCCTCCACTTT. It yields the protein CASSFDREDHNSPLHF.

This chain uses TRBV27 with TRBJ2-3; D is ambiguous. CDR1 is MNHEY, CDR2 SMNVEV, per germline (reference sequence). V lost 6 bases, J lost 2 bases, and 18 bases lay in between. The CDR3 runs 16 residues. CDR3 DNA: TGTGCCAGCAGCCTGGTCAGGCAGACCAACACAGATACGCAGTATTTT. Residues: CASSLVRQTNTDTQYF.

This clonotype appeared many times. The CDR3 DNA is TGTGCCAGCAGCCACCATAGCGGGCGTTTCAACGAGCAGTACTTC. As protein: CASSHHSGRFNEQYF. The rearrangement links TRBV3-1 to TRBJ2-7; 7 bases are shared with TRBD2. The J segment lost 5 bases and the V segment lost 3 bases, leaving 10 bases of the junction unmatched. This CDR3 is 15 amino acids long. CDR1 is LGHDT and CDR2 is YNNKEL in the germline V gene (reference sequence).

Only a few counts were recorded for this clonotype. The rearrangement links TRBV5-1 to TRBJ2-2; 7 bases match TRBD1. The CDR3 is made up of 15 amino acids. Germline assignment: CDR1 SGHRS and CDR2 YFSETQ. Germline trimming cut 5 bases from V and 5 bases from J; bases unmatched to any gene: 9. The CDR3 sequence: CASSHRTGRTGELFF. CDR3 nucleotide sequence: TGCGCCAGCAGTCATCGGACAGGTCGGACCGGGGAGCTGTTTTTT.

This chain connects TRBV29-1 to TRBJ1-1, with 7 bases that match TRBD1. V lost 6 bases, J lost 0 bases, and 7 bases stayed unmatched. The CDR3 covers 14 residues. In germline, CDR1 is SQVTM, CDR2 ANQGSEA. The CDR3 coding sequence is TGCAGCGTAGACCCAGGGGGTATGAACACTGAAGCTTTCTTT. It yields the protein CSVDPGGMNTEAFF.

The chain has TRBV9 and TRBJ2-5, with D possibly being TRBD2 (7 bases). V dropped 4 bases and J dropped 9 bases, with 19 bases sitting between them. Germline values: CDR1 SGDLS, CDR2 YYNGEE. The CDR3 totals 14 residues. Written as DNA, the CDR3 is TGTGCCAGCAGCCCGAATAGGAGGGGGGGCCCCCAGTACTTC. Protein sequence: CASSPNRRGGPQYF.

This clonotype was recorded at least ten times. The rearrangement uses TRBV29-1 and TRBJ1-1, with D unclear. Germline V gives CDR1 SQVTM, CDR2 ANQGSEA. Trimming removed 1 base from V and 3 bases from J, with 6 bases in between. The CDR3 runs 12 residues. The CDR3 DNA is TGCAGCGTTGAAGGCAGGTACACTGAAGCTTTCTTT. It translates to CSVEGRYTEAFF.

The chain recombines TRBV7-9 with TRBJ2-7, with D tentatively TRBD1 (6 bases). The CDR3 is 17 residues long. The germline V gene encodes CDR1 SEHNR and CDR2 FQNEAQ (reference sequence). Deletions cut 2 bases from V and 2 bases from J, with 19 bases between. CDR3 amino acids: CASSLPNSGTRPYEQYF. The CDR3 DNA reads as TGTGCCAGCAGCTTACCCAACTCAGGGACAAGACCCTACGAGCAGTACTTC.

This clonotype was observed a few times. The J gene is TRBJ2-1, the V gene TRBV20-1; no reliable D call. From germline, CDR1 is DFQATT and CDR2 SNEGSKA (reference sequence). CDR3 length: 15 residues. V dropped 6 bases and J dropped 7 bases, with 22 bases sitting between them. The CDR3 spells CSASRVGRTANEQFF. CDR3 bases: TGCAGTGCCTCCCGGGTGGGCCGGACGGCGAATGAGCAGTTCTTC.

This clonotype appeared a few times. This chain links TRBV30 with TRBJ2-1; D is uncertain. The germline CDR1 and CDR2 sequences are GTSNPN and SVGIG (reference sequence). V was pared by 4 bases and J by 9 bases, with 16 bases between. This CDR3 is built from 13 residues. The chain's CDR3 is CAWKGEGLGEQFF. Here the CDR3 DNA reads TGTGCCTGGAAGGGCGAAGGGCTCGGTGAGCAGTTCTTC.

The chain combines TRBV27 with TRBJ2-6; TRBD2 agrees at 8 bases. After removal of 1 base from V and 2 bases from J, the junction contained 7 bases not matched to a gene. Germline V gene lookup returns CDR1 MNHEY and CDR2 SMNVEV (reference sequence). The CDR3 covers 18 residues. CDR3 sequence: CASSLLGGRSTGANVLTF. The CDR3 nucleotides read TGTGCCAGCAGTTTATTGGGCGGGAGGAGCACTGGGGCCAACGTCCTGACTTTC.

This clonotype was seen more than once but under ten times. The CDR3: CASSSLPGDWGTGELFF. The CDR3 coding sequence is TGTGCCAGCAGCTCACTCCCAGGCGATTGGGGAACCGGGGAGCTGTTTTTT. J is TRBJ2-2 and V is TRBV5-5; D is unclear. The CDR3 length is 17 residues. With 3 bases removed from V and 5 bases from J, the gap between germline ends came to 20 bases. Germline CDR1 reads SGHKS; CDR2 reads YYEKEE (reference sequence).

V and J are TRBV12-3 or TRBV12-4 and TRBJ2-1, with 10 bases identical to TRBD2. This CDR3 has 14 residues. The trim removed 5 bases at V and 6 bases at J, leaving 4 bases unmatched. The CDR3 coding sequence is TGTGCCAGCAGTCGGACTAGCGGCCTCAATGAGCAGTTCTTC. It translates to CASSRTSGLNEQFF.

This clonotype was recorded a few times. This chain links TRBV7-9 with TRBJ2-1; 11 nucleotides agree with TRBD2. Germline CDR1 and CDR2: SEHNR and FQNEAQ (reference sequence). With 6 bases clipped from V and 8 bases from J, the junction kept 15 bases outside the gene matches. The CDR3 is 17 amino acids. The CDR3: CASRSLGRSGRADEQFF. The CDR3 DNA reads TGTGCCAGCAGATCGCTGGGCCGTAGCGGGAGGGCCGATGAGCAGTTCTTC.

The V gene is TRBV6-5, the J gene TRBJ2-1; the match to TRBD2 covers 8 bases. Germline V lookup: CDR1 MNHEY, CDR2 SVGAGI. This CDR3 spans 16 amino acids. Trimming took 2 bases from V and 8 from J; bases not matched to a gene: 11. In DNA form, the CDR3 reads TGTGCCAGCAGTTACGCTAGCGGGCGGGCCATTGATGAGCAGTTCTTC. It translates to CASSYASGRAIDEQFF.

This clonotype has a handful of counts. The chain links TRBV9 to TRBJ1-4, with D hard to call. Deletions cut 0 bases from V and 3 bases from J, with 3 bases between. The CDR3 has 13 amino acids. Germline V gene sequence: CDR1 SGDLS, CDR2 YYNGEE. CDR3 DNA sequence: TGTGCCAGCAGCGTAGGGCCTAATGAAAAACTGTTTTTT. As protein: CASSVGPNEKLFF.

The chain has TRBV7-9 and TRBJ1-1; TRBD1 might be the D (5 bases). V was trimmed by 0 bases and J by 6 bases, leaving 8 bases between them. This CDR3 comprises 13 residues. Germline V gene data show CDR1 as SEHNR and CDR2 as FQNEAQ (reference sequence). Here the CDR3 reads CASSLALGPEAFF. CDR3 bases: TGTGCCAGCAGCTTAGCGCTGGGACCTGAAGCTTTCTTT.

This chain links TRBV7-9 with TRBJ2-3; D is perhaps TRBD2 (6 bases). Germline V lookup: CDR1 SEHNR, CDR2 FQNEAQ (reference sequence). The CDR3 length is 11 residues. CDR3 sequence reads: CGSGDTDTQYF. The CDR3 bases are TGTGGCTCGGGGGACACAGATACGCAGTATTTT.

This clonotype was seen many times. The V call is TRBV7-8, the J call TRBJ2-3; D might be TRBD2 (5 bases). The CDR3 loop spans 15 amino acids. Per the germline V gene, CDR1 is SGHVS and CDR2 is FQNEAQ. Between the trimmed V and J ends, which lost 5 bases and 0 bases, there was a span of 12 bases. CDR3: CASSKAAPSTDTQYF. As DNA, the CDR3 is TGTGCCAGCAGCAAAGCGGCTCCTAGCACAGATACGCAGTATTTT.